Following are 24 T cell receptor beta chains from one sample sequenced in a study of blood T cell repertoires in COVID-19. Here immunoSEQ multiplex PCR was the method, and the copy in TCRdb shows in-frame clones only, minus some. The sample comprises some 140,000 clones, approximately 82% of which are singletons, and roughly 9.8% rests with the top ten. The sequenced sample was peripheral blood. These receptors were collected from a man aged 55 to 70 who had recovered from COVID-19.

This sequence joins TRBV3-1 (or the pseudogene TRBV3-2) and TRBJ1-2; D unresolved. The CDR3 has 14 residues. Trimming stripped 4 bases from V and 8 bases from J, with 17 bases between. Germline V gene sequence: CDR1 LGHDT, CDR2 YNNKEL (reference sequence). CDR3 sequence (DNA): TGTGCCAGCAGCCTGGCGGGAGGGAAGGGCGGCTACACCTTC. Translated, it gives CASSLAGGKGGYTF.

Here the CDR3 reads CASSPLAGGQETQYF. The CDR3 bases are TGTGCCAGCAGTCCGCTAGCGGGGGGACAAGAGACCCAGTACTTC. The V and J genes are TRBV6-4 and TRBJ2-5, with TRBD2 identical over 11 bases. This CDR3 region has 15 residues. Per the germline V gene, CDR1 is MRHNA and CDR2 is SNTAGT. With 5 bases clipped from V and 2 bases from J, the junction kept 4 bases outside the gene matches.

The gene calls are TRBV27 and TRBJ2-5; 14 bases line up with TRBD2. Trimming cost V 6 bases and J 4 bases; bases outside gene matches: 4. Germline CDR1 is MNHEY and CDR2 is SMNVEV (reference sequence). This CDR3 region has 15 residues. CDR3 residues: CASRTGTSGRETQYF. CDR3 nucleotide sequence: TGTGCCAGCAGGACCGGGACTAGCGGGAGAGAGACCCAGTACTTC.

This chain connects TRBV7-3 to TRBJ2-3, with TRBD1 identical over 7 bases. Germline V gene lookup returns CDR1 SGHTA and CDR2 FQGTGA. V trimming: 5 bases; J trimming: 4 bases; junction bases outside the gene matches: 3. This CDR3 has 13 amino acids. CDR3 nucleotides: TGTGCCAGCAGCCTGACAGGGCCAGATACGCAGTATTTT. Encoded protein: CASSLTGPDTQYF.

To note about this clone: Other DNA sequences in this sample translate to the same CDR3. The chain carries TRBV4-2 and TRBJ2-5; 8 bases are a match to TRBD1. The V gene's germline CDR1 is LGHNA and CDR2 YNFKEQ. There are 14 residues in the CDR3. Trimming at V came to 3 bases and at J to 5 bases, leaving 5 bases not matched to a gene. This CDR3 is CASSQGTGGETQYF. CDR3 DNA sequence: TGTGCCAGCAGCCAGGGGACAGGCGGGGAGACCCAGTACTTC.

This clone occurred once. The genes are TRBV19 and TRBJ1-1; 9 bases line up with TRBD1. In germline, CDR1 is LNHDA, CDR2 SQIVND (reference sequence). Trimming at V came to 7 bases and at J to 1 base, leaving 4 bases not matched to a gene. This CDR3 spans 14 amino acids. The CDR3 loop reads CASTPDRGNTEAFF. The CDR3 DNA follows: TGTGCCAGTACCCCGGACAGGGGGAACACTGAAGCTTTCTTT.

This clone is medium-sized. J is TRBJ1-1 and V is TRBV7-9, with D possibly TRBD1 on 6 matching bases. From germline, CDR1 is SEHNR and CDR2 FQNEAQ (reference sequence). The CDR3 has 15 amino acids. V was clipped by 2 bases and J by 5 bases, with 15 bases between them. The CDR3 reads CASSLNLRGPTEAFF. CDR3 nucleotides: TGTGCCAGCAGCTTAAATCTGCGGGGGCCGACTGAAGCTTTCTTT.

The chain is built from TRBV18 and TRBJ1-5; 12 nucleotides line up with TRBD1. The CDR3 is 19 residues long. The ends lost 1 base at V and 6 bases at J; junction bases unmatched: 13. Germline-derived CDR1 and CDR2 are KGHSH and LQKENI. CDR3: CASSPLSNRDRGHSQPQHF. The CDR3 DNA follows: TGTGCCAGCTCACCACTTTCTAACAGGGACAGGGGGCATTCTCAGCCCCAGCATTTT.

The sample holds a few counts of this clone. CDR3 nucleotide sequence: TGTGCCAGCAGTGTAGGACAGAACAATCAGCCCCAGCATTTT. Translation gives CASSVGQNNQPQHF. The V gene is TRBV2, the J gene TRBJ1-5; weak D call: TRBD1 (6 bases). Trimming took off 4 bases at V and 3 bases at J, with 10 bases between the two ends. The CDR3 extends over 14 amino acids. Germline V gene data show CDR1 as SNHLY and CDR2 as FYNNEI.

This clone was seen only once. CDR3 nucleotides: TGTGCCAGCAGCGTAGGATGGGACAGCAATGAGCAGTTCTTC. Amino acid sequence: CASSVGWDSNEQFF. The chain couples TRBV9 to TRBJ2-1, with 7 positions matching TRBD1. V lost 0 bases, J lost 6 bases, and 3 bases stayed unmatched. In germline, CDR1 is SGDLS, CDR2 YYNGEE. The CDR3 has 14 residues.

This chain uses TRBV9 with TRBJ2-3, with D perhaps matching TRBD1 (6 bases). The CDR3 extends over 15 amino acids. Germline V gene data show CDR1 as SGDLS and CDR2 as YYNGEE. Trimming stripped 1 base from V and 4 bases from J, with 13 bases between. The CDR3 is CASSVRPGVSDTQYF. DNA for the CDR3: TGTGCCAGCAGCGTAAGGCCAGGGGTGTCAGATACGCAGTATTTT.

The chain has TRBV18 and TRBJ2-2; 8 bases are a match to TRBD1. The germline CDR1 and CDR2 sequences are KGHSH and LQKENI. The CDR3 is 16 amino acids. After removal of 3 bases from V and 4 bases from J, the junction contained 7 bases not matched to a gene. CDR3 residues: CASSPRQGSSTGELFF. The DNA for the CDR3 is TGTGCCAGCTCACCGAGACAGGGGTCGTCCACCGGGGAGCTGTTTTTT. Based on the CDR3 plus reference TRBV18 and TRBJ2-2, the full variable domain is NAGVMQNPRHLVRRRGQEARLRCSPMKGHSHVYWYRQLPEEGLKFMVYLQKENIIDESGMPKERFSAEFPKEGPSILRIQQVVRGDSAAYFCASSPRQGSSTGELFFGEGSRLTVL.

The genes are TRBV21-1 and TRBJ2-1; TRBD2, as called in the table, went unchecked against the DNA. TRBV21-1 is described as a pseudogene. This CDR3 contains 13 residues. CDR3 nucleotide sequence: TGTGCCAGCGGGCGGGAGGGCCGTGATGAGCAGTTCTTC. Translation gives CASGREGRDEQFF.

The chain uses TRBV18 and TRBJ2-7, with TRBD1 identical over 9 bases. This CDR3 spans 14 amino acids. J lost 4 bases, V lost 3 bases, and 4 bases had no gene match. From germline, CDR1 is KGHSH and CDR2 LQKENI. CDR3: CASSPRDRVYEQYF. As DNA, the CDR3 is TGTGCCAGCTCACCCCGGGACAGGGTTTACGAGCAGTACTTC.

This chain links TRBV6-2 or TRBV6-3 with TRBJ1-1; perhaps TRBD1 as D (5 bases). V shed 2 bases and J shed 6 bases, with 10 bases lying between them. Per germline, CDR1 MNHEY and CDR2 SVGEGT. The CDR3 is made up of 13 amino acids. For the CDR3, the DNA is TGTGCCAGCAGTTACCGGCAGGGTTCTGAAGCTTTCTTT. Protein sequence: CASSYRQGSEAFF.

The CDR3 is CASSLDRETEAFF. The CDR3 DNA reads TGTGCCAGCAGCTTAGACAGGGAAACTGAAGCTTTCTTT. The chain employs TRBV11-1 and TRBJ1-1; tentatively, D is TRBD1 (6 bases). Trimming left V 1 base short and J 5 bases short, with 8 bases between. The CDR3 extends over 13 amino acids. In germline, CDR1 is SGHAT, CDR2 FQDESV (reference sequence).

V usage is TRBV7-9 and J usage is TRBJ2-7; D is ambiguous. Trimming took off 2 bases at V and 7 bases at J, with 12 bases between the two ends. CDR1 is SEHNR and CDR2 is FQNEAQ in the germline V gene (reference sequence). This CDR3 spans 13 amino acids. The CDR3 spells CASSLNPNGEQYF. CDR3 DNA sequence: TGTGCCAGCAGCTTAAATCCAAACGGGGAGCAGTACTTC.

This clone was recorded once. This chain connects TRBV10-3 to TRBJ1-2; 9 bases agree with TRBD1. This CDR3 region has 13 residues. Germline V gene data show CDR1 as ENHRY and CDR2 as SYGVKD. J gave up 6 bases and V 4 bases, and 3 bases lay outside the gene matches. CDR3 amino acids: CAISVGTGHGYTF. The CDR3 nucleotides read TGTGCCATCAGTGTCGGGACAGGGCATGGCTACACCTTC.

The chain combines TRBV6-1 with TRBJ1-4; a weak D match, TRBD1 (5 bases). Germline CDR1 is MNHNS and CDR2 is SASEGT. The CDR3 loop spans 13 amino acids. V gave up 3 bases and J gave up 10 bases, with 12 bases separating them. CDR3 sequence reads: CASSDGQRGKLFF. The CDR3 coding sequence is TGTGCCAGCAGTGATGGACAAAGGGGAAAACTGTTTTTT.

The CDR3 DNA reads as TGTGCCAGCAGTACGTCCGGGACAATTACCGGGGAGCTGTTTTTT. This codes for CASSTSGTITGELFF. The rearrangement links TRBV28 to TRBJ2-2, with a tentative D call TRBD1 (6 bases). The V gene's germline CDR1 is MDHEN and CDR2 SYDVKM. The CDR3 is made up of 15 amino acids. Trimming left V 5 bases short and J 5 bases short, with 15 bases between. The whole variable domain, remainder taken from reference TRBV28 and TRBJ2-2, is DVKVTQSSRYLVKRTGEKVFLECVQDMDHENMFWYRQDPGLGLRLIYFSYDVKMKEKGDIPEGYSVSREKKERFSLILESASTNQTSMYLCASSTSGTITGELFFGEGSRLTVL.

J is TRBJ2-3 and V is TRBV7-8; 10 bases map to TRBD2. The CDR3 loop spans 19 amino acids. The trim removed 2 bases at V and 0 bases at J, leaving 11 bases unmatched. The germline V gene encodes CDR1 SGHVS and CDR2 FQNEAQ. The CDR3 is CASSLIASGSSRSTDTQYF. The CDR3 DNA reads TGTGCCAGCAGCTTAATTGCTAGCGGGAGTTCGAGGAGCACAGATACGCAGTATTTT. The full variable domain, rest sourced from reference TRBV7-8 and TRBJ2-3, is GAGVSQSPRYKVAKRGQDVALRCDPISGHVSLFWYQQALGQGPEFLTYFQNEAQLDKSGLPSDRFFAERPEGSVSTLKIQRTQQEDSAVYLCASSLIASGSSRSTDTQYFGPGTRLTVL.

The chain carries TRBV5-6 and TRBJ1-3; 8 bases match TRBD1. V gave up 2 bases and J gave up 7 bases; unmatched junction bases: 5. The CDR3 extends over 14 amino acids. Germline lookup yields CDR1 SGHDT and CDR2 YYEEEE. In nucleotides, the CDR3 is TGTGCCAGCAGCTTCGACAGGGGACGGAACACCATATATTTT. It is translated as CASSFDRGRNTIYF.

This clone was seen only a few times. The CDR3 loop reads CASSPRQGGGPDTQYF. The CDR3 nucleotides read TGTGCCAGCAGCCCAAGACAGGGTGGAGGCCCAGATACGCAGTATTTT. The rearrangement uses TRBV6-2 or TRBV6-3 and TRBJ2-3; 7 bases are a match to TRBD1. CDR3 length: 16 amino acids. Germline V gives CDR1 MNHEY, CDR2 SVGEGT. V shed 6 bases and J 4 bases; nucleotides not matched to a gene: 13.

The chain recombines TRBV14 with TRBJ2-7, with D unclear. The CDR3 length is 15 residues. Trimming took off 1 base at V and 0 bases at J, with 10 bases between the two ends. The V gene's germline CDR1 is SGHDN and CDR2 FVKESK. The CDR3 nucleotides read TGTGCCAGCAGCCAAGCTGGTATTAGCTCCTACGAGCAGTACTTC. Translation gives CASSQAGISSYEQYF.